The sequence of this T cell receptor (beta chain) was determined in a study of T cell changes during pregnancy in multiple sclerosis. Method: immunoSEQ multiplex PCR; TCRdb's copy keeps in-frame clones and lacks some. The table has approximately 50,000 clones, 94% seen once; the top ten hold around 0.31%. This clone showed up just once. The sequence derives from a female donor with multiple sclerosis, enrolled in a pregnancy study. Here the sequenced sample was CD4+ T cells from peripheral blood mononuclear cells, taken in the third trimester of pregnancy.

The CDR3 reads CASSPPPATNEKLFF. The CDR3 nucleotides read TGTGCCAGCTCACCACCTCCCGCGACTAATGAAAAACTGTTTTTT. The rearrangement links TRBV18 to TRBJ1-4; D gene unclear. The V gene lost 0 bases and the J gene lost 2 bases, with 7 bases spanning the gap. This CDR3 is 15 amino acids long. Germline assignment: CDR1 KGHSH and CDR2 LQKENI.